Following are 30 T cell receptor beta chains from one sample sequenced in a study of a mutant IDH1 vaccine in newly diagnosed glioma. The method was immunoSEQ multiplex PCR; TCRdb's version includes in-frame clones alone and lacks a portion of them. The table has under 60,000 clones, over 60% seen once. What these receptors recognize is not known. Time point denoted: week 47, end of study. In the vaccine, a single dose held 300 ug of the mutant IDH1 20-mer peptide, along with topical imiquimod. The sample in question was PBMCs, obtained from a glioma patient whose treatment included an IDH1 peptide vaccine. These receptor sequences come from a woman aged 40 to 50 with glioma. Some clones in this sample may be carry-over from other donors' samples.

This chain links TRBV5-5 with TRBJ2-7; 10 bases align to TRBD1. The CDR3 spans 15 residues. V dropped 4 bases and J dropped 3; count of bases not matched to a gene: 7. Germline CDR1 and CDR2: SGHKS and YYEKEE (reference sequence). The CDR3 coding sequence is TGTGCCAGCAGCGCGGGCTGGGACAGGGGCTACGAGCAGTACTTC. This translates into CASSAGWDRGYEQYF.

The CDR3 coding sequence is TGTGCCTGGAATACAGGGAGTAATGAAAAACTGTTTTTT. Its translation is CAWNTGSNEKLFF. This rearrangement joins TRBV30 to TRBJ1-4, with a possible D match to TRBD1 (6 bases). V was clipped by 4 bases and J by 4 bases, with 10 bases between them. CDR1 is GTSNPN and CDR2 is SVGIG in the germline V gene (reference sequence). The CDR3 runs to 13 residues.

The chain employs TRBV5-1 and TRBJ2-2; 9 bases are shared with TRBD2. The CDR3 has 13 amino acids. V lost 4 bases to trimming and J lost 5 bases; unmatched junction nucleotides: 0. Per the germline V gene, CDR1 is SGHRS and CDR2 is YFSETQ. CDR3 bases: TGCGCCAGCAGCACTAGCGGGACCGGGGAGCTGTTTTTT. Its protein is CASSTSGTGELFF.

This clone showed up just a few times. The V call is TRBV6-5, the J call TRBJ2-1; D uncertain. Germline CDR1 and CDR2: MNHEY and SVGAGI. The CDR3 extends over 15 amino acids. V gave up 2 bases and J gave up 9 bases, with 17 bases separating them. CDR3: CASSYGVALGVEQFF. The CDR3 nucleotides read TGTGCCAGCAGTTACGGGGTAGCCCTTGGGGTTGAGCAGTTCTTC.

The chain employs TRBV5-6 and TRBJ1-4, with 8 nucleotides matching TRBD1. The CDR3 extends over 15 amino acids. The V segment lost 2 bases and the J segment 7 bases; nucleotides outside the gene matches: 7. Germline lookup yields CDR1 SGHDT and CDR2 YYEEEE. The CDR3 bases are TGTGCCAGCAGCTTAAGTTGGACAGGGATTGAAAAACTGTTTTTT. Translation: CASSLSWTGIEKLFF.

The chain uses TRBV4-1 and TRBJ1-2, with 11 bases matching TRBD1. V trimming: 4 bases; J trimming: 8 bases; junction bases outside the gene matches: 15. The CDR3 has 17 amino acids. CDR1 MGHRA and CDR2 YSYEKL come from the germline V gene. For the CDR3, the DNA is TGCGCCAGCAGCCTCCGGACAGGGGGCCCCCCTGCCTACGGCTACACCTTC. Amino acids: CASSLRTGGPPAYGYTF.

V and J are TRBV30 and TRBJ1-6; D possibly corresponds to TRBD1 (6 bases). Looked up from germline, CDR1 is GTSNPN and CDR2 is SVGIG (reference sequence). The V and J ends lost 7 bases and 6 bases respectively, with 10 bases between them. The CDR3 has 12 residues. The CDR3 sequence is CALTGTNSPLHF. CDR3 nucleotides: TGTGCCTTGACAGGAACTAATTCACCCCTCCACTTT.

The chain uses TRBV19 and TRBJ2-7; 7 nucleotides line up with TRBD1. The CDR3 has 14 amino acids. Germline CDR1 LNHDA, CDR2 SQIVND (reference sequence). Trimming took 3 bases from V and 6 from J; bases not matched to a gene: 8. The CDR3, as DNA: TGTGCCAGTAGTATTGGCAGGGGGAATACCGAGCAGTACTTC. Encoded protein: CASSIGRGNTEQYF.

This clone was seen just once. The gene calls are TRBV4-3 and TRBJ2-3; D possibly corresponds to TRBD2 (6 bases). The ends were cut back, 4 bases at V and 1 base at J, with 15 bases in the middle. Germline CDR1 LGHNA, CDR2 YSLEER. This CDR3 comprises 16 residues. The CDR3 is CASSPRLVGGTDTQYF. DNA of the CDR3: TGCGCCAGCAGCCCGCGACTAGTGGGAGGCACAGATACGCAGTATTTT.

The chain links TRBV7-8 to TRBJ2-5, with 10 bases aligning to TRBD2. V lost 4 bases to trimming and J lost 2 bases; unmatched junction nucleotides: 7. CDR1 SGHVS and CDR2 FQNEAQ come from the germline V gene. The CDR3 contains 16 residues. Written as DNA, the CDR3 is TGTGCCAGCAGCTCCCGACTAGCGGGTGGACAAGAGACCCAGTACTTC. As protein: CASSSRLAGGQETQYF.

In its sample, this clone was seen once. V is TRBV5-4 and J is TRBJ1-1; 7 positions match TRBD1. V dropped 5 bases and J dropped 8; count of bases not matched to a gene: 12. In germline, CDR1 is SGHNT, CDR2 YYREEE (reference sequence). The CDR3 spans 14 residues. The CDR3 nucleotides are TGTGCCAGCAGTTTCCTGGGACAGCGAATCGAAGCTTTCTTT. Amino acids: CASSFLGQRIEAFF.

The chain has TRBV29-1 and TRBJ2-2, with TRBD2 matching 8 bases. V trimming: 1 base; J trimming: 6 bases; junction bases outside the gene matches: 4. This CDR3 has 14 residues. Germline V gene lookup returns CDR1 SQVTM and CDR2 ANQGSEA. CDR3 nucleotides: TGCAGCGTTGAAGCGGGAGGGCCGTCCGGGGAGCTGTTTTTT. Protein: CSVEAGGPSGELFF.

The V gene is TRBV27, the J gene TRBJ2-7; D possibly corresponds to TRBD2 (7 bases). Trimming took off 0 bases at V and 5 bases at J, with 14 bases between the two ends. CDR3 length: 15 amino acids. Germline-derived CDR1 and CDR2 are MNHEY and SMNVEV (reference sequence). In nucleotides, the CDR3 is TGTGCCAGCAGTTTATCGGGCAGGGGAGGGAACGAGCAGTACTTC. Translating gives CASSLSGRGGNEQYF.

The V call is TRBV25-1, the J call TRBJ1-2; unclear D gene. V was pared by 8 bases and J by 5 bases, with 15 bases between. CDR1 and CDR2 (germline): MGHDK, SYGVNS. This CDR3 has 13 residues. The CDR3, as DNA: TGTGCCAGCTCCACCTCCAGAGGTTATGGCTACACCTTC. This translates into CASSTSRGYGYTF.

The rearrangement links TRBV5-1 to TRBJ2-7, with 8 bases identical to TRBD2. Trimming removed 6 bases from V and 1 base from J; junction bases left unmatched: 6. Germline V gene data show CDR1 as SGHRS and CDR2 as YFSETQ. This CDR3 has 14 amino acids. As DNA, the CDR3 is TGCGCCAGCAAAGGGAGCGGGGGTTCCTACGAGCAGTACTTC. It codes for CASKGSGGSYEQYF. The full variable domain, completed using reference TRBV5-1 and TRBJ2-7, is KAGVTQTPRYLIKTRGQQVTLSCSPISGHRSVSWYQQTPGQGLQFLFEYFSETQRNKGNFPGRFSGRQFSNSRSEMNVSTLELGDSALYLCASKGSGGSYEQYFGPGTRLTVT.

This clone came up a few times. CDR3 in amino acids: CASSLVQGGQPQHF. CDR3 bases: TGTGCCAGCAGCTTAGTGCAGGGAGGGCAGCCCCAGCATTTT. J is TRBJ1-5 and V is TRBV7-2; a weak D match, TRBD1 (5 bases). CDR1 is SGHTA and CDR2 is FQGNSA in the germline V gene. The CDR3 contains 14 residues. Trimming took 1 base from V and 7 from J, leaving 11 bases between them.

This clone was detected a few times. The sample contains more than one DNA sequence encoding this CDR3. This chain uses TRBV29-1 with TRBJ1-1, with D unresolved. CDR1 is SQVTM and CDR2 is ANQGSEA in the germline V gene. V lost 4 bases and J lost 4, with 13 bases in between. This CDR3 region has 13 residues. The CDR3 protein is CSVVWQAGTEAFF. The CDR3 nucleotides are TGCAGCGTTGTGTGGCAGGCCGGCACTGAAGCTTTCTTT.

This chain connects TRBV30 to TRBJ1-5; 7 bases are shared with TRBD1. The V gene's germline CDR1 is GTSNPN and CDR2 SVGIG (reference sequence). The CDR3 loop spans 13 amino acids. Unmatched junction bases numbered 4, after V lost 1 base and J lost 7 bases. The CDR3 protein is CAWSGEGAQPQHF. The CDR3 DNA is TGTGCCTGGAGTGGGGAGGGGGCCCAGCCCCAGCATTTT.

The chain links TRBV29-1 to TRBJ2-1, with D possibly TRBD2 on 6 matching bases. Germline lookup yields CDR1 SQVTM and CDR2 ANQGSEA. The CDR3 contains 16 residues. Trimming pared 2 bases from V and 2 bases from J, leaving 16 bases between. In nucleotides, the CDR3 is TGCAGCGTTGAAAGGTCTCAGACGGGGGCCTACAATGAGCAGTTCTTC. This codes for CSVERSQTGAYNEQFF.

The CDR3 bases are TGTGCCAGCTCACCAGCCCGGGACATCTCTAACTATGGCTACACCTTC. Protein sequence: CASSPARDISNYGYTF. The genes are TRBV18 and TRBJ1-2; a possible D gene is TRBD1 (6 bases). The CDR3 is 16 amino acids. Germline V lookup: CDR1 KGHSH, CDR2 LQKENI. V was clipped by 2 bases and J by 0 bases, with 13 bases between them.

This clone was detected once. The chain has TRBV20-1 and TRBJ2-4, with a tentative D call TRBD2 (6 bases). This CDR3 contains 11 residues. Germline CDR1 is DFQATT and CDR2 is SNEGSKA (reference sequence). The CDR3 protein is CSQGGVNIQYF. CDR3 sequence (DNA): TGCAGCCAGGGAGGCGTGAACATTCAGTACTTC.

DNA for the CDR3: TGTGCCATCAGCTACAGGGGTGGGGGGGACACTGAAGCTTTCTTT. Residues: CAISYRGGGDTEAFF. The chain carries TRBV10-3 and TRBJ1-1; 7 positions match TRBD1. This CDR3 is 15 amino acids long. Germline loops: CDR1 ENHRY, CDR2 SYGVKD. J was trimmed by 3 bases and V by 6 bases; bases with no gene match: 10.

This clone was seen only a few times. The chain has TRBV27 and TRBJ1-5; TRBD1 might be the D (6 bases). This CDR3 region has 16 residues. Germline lookup yields CDR1 MNHEY and CDR2 SMNVEV (reference sequence). Trimming took off 6 bases at V and 7 bases at J, with 22 bases between the two ends. In DNA, the CDR3 is TGTGCCAGCAGCCCTACTTGGGACACCCCATGGCAGCCCCAGCATTTT. It is translated as CASSPTWDTPWQPQHF.

The rearrangement uses TRBV4-1 and TRBJ2-3, with 7 bases fitting TRBD1. After removal of 0 bases from V and 2 bases from J, the junction contained 11 bases not matched to a gene. The CDR3 has 18 residues. Germline-derived CDR1 and CDR2 are MGHRA and YSYEKL. As DNA, the CDR3 is TGCGCCAGCAGCCAAGACGCCCCGGGACAGTTACTCACAGATACGCAGTATTTT. It is translated as CASSQDAPGQLLTDTQYF.

V is TRBV4-3 and J is TRBJ1-6; D is unresolved. This CDR3 spans 12 amino acids. V gave up 4 bases and J gave up 7 bases, with 5 bases separating them. The germline gives CDR1 LGHNA, CDR2 YSLEER. CDR3 residues: CASSLQNSPLHF. The CDR3 coding sequence is TGCGCCAGCAGCCTACAGAATTCACCCCTCCACTTT.

In its sample, this clone was seen a few times. Other DNA sequences in this specimen translate into the identical CDR3. V and J are TRBV29-1 and TRBJ1-1; no firm D call. This CDR3 is 11 amino acids long. The germline V and J ends were trimmed by 3 bases and 4 bases, with 6 bases remaining between them. Germline V gene lookup returns CDR1 SQVTM and CDR2 ANQGSEA. CDR3 loop: CSVEWVTEAFF. In nucleotides, the CDR3 is TGCAGCGTTGAGTGGGTCACTGAAGCTTTCTTT.

V usage is TRBV13 and J usage is TRBJ2-3; D call uncertain. The ends were cut back, 5 bases at V and 6 bases at J, with 9 bases in the middle. Germline V gene lookup returns CDR1 PRHDT and CDR2 FYEKMQ (reference sequence). The length of the CDR3 is 12 residues. Here the CDR3 DNA reads TGTGCCAGCAGCCTAGAGGTGGATACGCAGTATTTT. It encodes CASSLEVDTQYF.

J is TRBJ1-2 and V is TRBV4-1; the D is unclear. The length of the CDR3 is 16 residues. The V end was cut by 3 bases, the J end by 2 bases, with 16 bases between. CDR1 and CDR2 from the germline V gene are MGHRA and YSYEKL. DNA of the CDR3: TGCGCCAGCAGCCATCCAATTGGGGTACAAAACTATGGCTACACCTTC. As protein: CASSHPIGVQNYGYTF.

The CDR3 DNA follows: TGTGCCAGCAGTGACGGGAGCTACGAGCAGTACTTC. This codes for CASSDGSYEQYF. The chain uses TRBV2 and TRBJ2-7, with D maybe TRBD2 (6 bases). Germline V CDR1 and CDR2: SNHLY, FYNNEI. Trimming cost V 3 bases and J 3 bases, with 6 bases left between them. The CDR3 is 12 residues long.

The chain employs TRBV7-6 and TRBJ1-3, with 7 bases lining up with TRBD1. The V and J ends lost 5 bases and 4 bases, in that order; junction bases with no gene match: 11. The CDR3 is 16 amino acids. Germline-derived CDR1 and CDR2 are SGHVS and FNYEAQ. The CDR3 spells CASSILTTGSGNTIYF. CDR3 DNA sequence: TGTGCCAGCAGCATACTTACGACAGGGTCCGGAAACACCATATATTTT.